A selection of T cell receptor beta chains follows, all from one sample in a study of blood T cell repertoires in COVID-19. Repertoires were generated with immunoSEQ multiplex PCR, while TCRdb's copy carries only in-frame clones and drops some. The sample lists 190,000 or so clones; about 85% were seen once. Sequencing input: peripheral blood. Source of these receptors: a woman in her thirties with active or convalescent COVID-19. Both conserved end residues are part of each CDR3. Fields, in order: clone size, V gene, CDR3 protein. Clone size is given for some rows only: seen once, a few or many times, or a class if the clone is expanded.

clone_size: once
v_call: TRBV10-3
cdr3_aa: CAISADRDNSPLHF

clone_size: .
v_call: TRBV19
cdr3_aa: CASARGFGNTIYF

clone_size: .
v_call: TRBV19
cdr3_aa: CASRDRANTIYF

clone_size: .
v_call: TRBV21-1
cdr3_aa: CASTRLLHTEAFF

clone_size: .
v_call: TRBV20-1
cdr3_aa: CSASGGGKPQHF

clone_size: .
v_call: TRBV7-2
cdr3_aa: CASSLRIVPVEAFF

clone_size: .
v_call: TRBV24-1
cdr3_aa: CATSDRPGTPGDEQFF

clone_size: .
v_call: TRBV11-2
cdr3_aa: CASSQKIGLAGGTDTQYF

clone_size: .
v_call: TRBV6-1
cdr3_aa: CASSEIGQQETQYF

clone_size: once
v_call: TRBV11-3
cdr3_aa: CASSPGLAGGGEETQYF

clone_size: .
v_call: TRBV3-1/TRBV3-2
cdr3_aa: CASSSPAGEKLFF

clone_size: .
v_call: TRBV7-8
cdr3_aa: CASSLKPGPGEKLFF

clone_size: .
v_call: TRBV7-9
cdr3_aa: CASSLPTGGPTNEKLFF

clone_size: .
v_call: TRBV10-1
cdr3_aa: CASSEYTSGEYNEQFF

clone_size: .
v_call: TRBV5-5
cdr3_aa: CASSLTTGDVAGELFF

clone_size: .
v_call: TRBV7-6
cdr3_aa: CASSRNLGQGAHTEAFF

clone_size: .
v_call: TRBV28
cdr3_aa: CASSLDRVVGNTIYF

clone_size: .
v_call: TRBV7-9
cdr3_aa: CASSNPPGAIPFGAFF

clone_size: few
v_call: TRBV11-2
cdr3_aa: CASSPRTSGTYEQYF

clone_size: .
v_call: TRBV11-2
cdr3_aa: CASSLTGGSIRSGNTIYF

clone_size: .
v_call: TRBV7-2
cdr3_aa: CASSLAPLVHEQYF

clone_size: .
v_call: TRBV7-2
cdr3_aa: CASSLQDRGREQYF

clone_size: few
v_call: TRBV5-1
cdr3_aa: CASRTGTSGINEQFF

clone_size: .
v_call: TRBV21-1
cdr3_aa: CASSRHSPHYTDTQYF

clone_size: .
v_call: TRBV4-1
cdr3_aa: CASSQVFGAHTEAFF